The source of this TCR beta chain is a study of cytomegalovirus exposure and HLA in healthy donors. Germline V gene sequence: CDR1 SNHLY, CDR2 FYNNEI. The length of the CDR3 is 13 residues. J gave up 8 bases and V 7 bases, and 8 bases lay outside the gene matches. Use of 60 Vbeta and 13 Jbeta primers characterized the PCR. The assay was immunoSEQ multiplex PCR, and TCRdb's table has in-frame clones only and misses some. The data hold about 160,000 clones, with 78% observed a single time. The clonotype originates from a woman in her 40s in good health and CMV-seronegative. V gene TRBV2 combines with J gene TRBJ1-2; 9 positions match TRBD1. The sequenced sample consisted of PBMCs. CDR3 in DNA: TGTGCCAGCACTCCGGGACAGGGCCGGGGCTACACCTTC. Protein: CASTPGQGRGYTF.